A selection of T cell receptor beta chains follows, all from one sample in a study of shared clonotypes between healthy human individuals. Libraries were prepared by immunoSEQ multiplex PCR; TCRdb keeps only in-frame clonotypes and omits some of them. The sample includes approximately 2.1 million clones, more than 85% seen only once; the top ten take under 0.45%. Sequenced sample: naive CD4+ T cells from PBMCs. The source of these receptors is a young man in good health. Some clones in this sample may be carry-over from other donors' samples. CDR3s include the opening cysteine and the closing phenylalanine or tryptophan. Each record gives: clone size, J gene, V gene, D gene, CDR3 DNA, CDR3 protein. D genes are given only for firm matches. For some rows the clone size is stated as once, few or many, or as a class when expanded; others skip it.

. TRBJ2-2 TRBV7-3 TRBD1 TGTGCCAGCAGCCCCAGGGGGCGGGCGTCTGCGAACACCGGGGAGCTGTTTTTT CASSPRGRASANTGELFF
. TRBJ1-3 TRBV7-3 . TGTGCCAGCAGCTTAGGGCAGGGCTCTGGAAACACCATATATTTT CASSLGQGSGNTIYF
. TRBJ2-4 TRBV7-9 TRBD2 TGTGCCAGCAGCTTAAGTGCGGGAGTGGGCGCCAAAAACATTCAGTACTTC CASSLSAGVGAKNIQYF
. TRBJ2-1 TRBV29-1 TRBD2 TGCAGCGTGATGGGGGGGTACAGCTACAATGAGCAGTTCTTC CSVMGGYSYNEQFF
. TRBJ1-1 TRBV7-9 . TGTGCCAGCAGCTTACCCCTCAGACAGACGGGGAACACTGAAGCTTTCTTT CASSLPLRQTGNTEAFF
once TRBJ1-2 TRBV6-5 TRBD1 TGTGCCAGCAGTCCCGTGGACAGGCCTCTTCGGGGCTACACCTTC CASSPVDRPLRGYTF
. TRBJ2-3 TRBV10-3 TRBD1 TGTGCCATCAGCGGACAGGGAGGAGATACGCAGTATTTT CAISGQGGDTQYF
. TRBJ1-4 TRBV6-5 . TGTGCCAGCAAACTGGGCGGGACCTATAATGAAAAACTGTTTTTT CASKLGGTYNEKLFF
. TRBJ2-7 TRBV13 . TGTGCCAGCAGCAAAGAGCGGACCTACGAGCAGTACTTC CASSKERTYEQYF
. TRBJ2-2 TRBV5-8 . TGTGCCAGCAGCCTCCAGGGGGGCACCGGGGAGCTGTTTTTT CASSLQGGTGELFF
. TRBJ1-1 TRBV10-3 . TGTGCCATCAGTGAGTTTAACAGCGGAAGCACTGAAGCTTTCTTT CAISEFNSGSTEAFF
. TRBJ2-2 TRBV2 . TGTGCCAGCAGTGAAAGGGAGGCGAACACCGGGGAGCTGTTTTTT CASSEREANTGELFF
. TRBJ1-4 TRBV18 . TGTGCCAGCTCACCGGTTTACAGTCATAATGAAAAACTGTTTTTT CASSPVYSHNEKLFF
once TRBJ2-1 TRBV7-6 TRBD2 TGTGCCAGCAGCTTAGGCGCAGCGGGAGGATACAATGAGCAGTTCTTC CASSLGAAGGYNEQFF
. TRBJ2-1 TRBV4-1 . TGCGCCAGCAAGGGCACTAGTCTCAATGAGCAGTTCTTC CASKGTSLNEQFF
. TRBJ2-1 TRBV25-1 TRBD2 TGTGCCAGCAGTGAAATCGGGGGAGGGCGTAATGAGCAGTTCTTC CASSEIGGGRNEQFF
. TRBJ2-5 TRBV4-2 . TGTGCCAGCAGCCAATCGACATTTGTGGTTCAAGAGACCCAGTACTTC CASSQSTFVVQETQYF
. TRBJ1-1 TRBV4-1 . TGCGCCAGCAGCCAACGTGGGTGGGGGTCCGGAGGCGGGAACACTGAAGCTTTCTTT CASSQRGWGSGGGNTEAFF
. TRBJ1-2 TRBV29-1 . TGCAGCGTTGAAGAAAGGGCCACTAACTATGGCTACACCTTC CSVEERATNYGYTF
. TRBJ2-5 TRBV7-7 TRBD1 TGTGCCAGCAGCCGCCAACCGAATCTGGGGACAGGTCAAGAGACCCAGTACTTC CASSRQPNLGTGQETQYF
. TRBJ2-3 TRBV10-3 . TGTGCCATCTTAAATTCGGGCACAGATACGCAGTATTTT CAILNSGTDTQYF
. TRBJ2-7 TRBV6-1 . TGTGCCAGCAGTGATATGTCCGGCCGTCGAAGAGCTTACTTCTCCTACGAGCAGTACTTC CASSDMSGRRRAYFSYEQYF
. TRBJ2-6 TRBV27 . TGTGCCAGCAGTTTATTTGCGGTGGCCCGTCCTGGGGCCAACGTCCTGACTTTC CASSLFAVARPGANVLTF
. TRBJ1-2 TRBV5-1 . TGCGCCAGCGGGGCGGAGGGGTATGGCTACACCTTC CASGAEGYGYTF
. TRBJ1-1 TRBV19 TRBD1 TGTGCCAGTAGTCTCACAGGGGGAGGAACTGAAGCTTTCTTT CASSLTGGGTEAFF
. TRBJ1-5 TRBV19 TRBD1 TGTGCCAGTAACCCACAGGGGTTCCGTACAAATCAGCCCCAGCATTTT CASNPQGFRTNQPQHF
. TRBJ2-2 TRBV6-5 . TGTGCCAGCTGGGGGGGCTGGCCTAGAACCGGGGAGCTGTTTTTT CASWGGWPRTGELFF
. TRBJ2-7 TRBV5-5 TRBD1 TGTGCCAGCAGCTTGGCTTCGGGGACAGGCTTCTACGAGCAGTACTTC CASSLASGTGFYEQYF
. TRBJ2-1 TRBV28 TRBD1 TGTGCCAGCAGTTTCGGACAGGGGGGGGATGAGCAGTTCTTC CASSFGQGGDEQFF
. TRBJ2-2 TRBV7-8 . TGTGCCAGCAGAATACGGGACTCGAACACCGGGGAGCTGTTTTTT CASRIRDSNTGELFF
. TRBJ2-1 TRBV5-1 TRBD2 TGCGCCAGCAGCTTGGGAATTAGCGGGAGGGTATTCAATGAGCAGTTCTTC CASSLGISGRVFNEQFF